These 22 T cell receptor beta chains were sequenced from one sample in a study of blood T cell repertoires in COVID-19. Some clones are missing from TCRdb's copy, which holds only in-frame ones; the method was immunoSEQ multiplex PCR. The top ten clones hold 5% to 6% of a sample with 300,000 to 350,000 clones, 80% to 90% of them seen once. Material: PBMCs or T cells enriched from blood (not recorded which). Source of these receptors: a man younger than 40 who had recovered from COVID-19.

This chain links TRBV5-6 with TRBJ1-2, with 7 bases that match TRBD1. The CDR3 spans 16 residues. V was clipped by 2 bases and J by 1 base; unmatched bases: 8. Germline-derived CDR1 and CDR2 are SGHDT and YYEEEE. The CDR3 DNA reads as TGTGCCAGCAGCTTTAAGGGGGACAGATATAACTATGGCTACACCTTC. It yields the protein CASSFKGDRYNYGYTF.

This clone was observed at least ten times. The V gene is TRBV11-1, the J gene TRBJ2-3, with 8 nucleotides matching TRBD1. Germline CDR1 SGHAT, CDR2 FQDESV (reference sequence). CDR3 length: 15 amino acids. The trim removed 5 bases at V and 2 bases at J, leaving 6 bases unmatched. The CDR3, as DNA: TGTGCCAGCAGCCTAGGACAGGGAGACACAGATACGCAGTATTTT. Translated: CASSLGQGDTDTQYF.

This clone was seen only once. The gene calls are TRBV5-5 and TRBJ1-4; 8 bases agree with TRBD1. Germline V gives CDR1 SGHKS, CDR2 YYEKEE (reference sequence). There are 15 residues in the CDR3. Germline trimming cut 7 bases from V and 2 bases from J; bases unmatched to any gene: 7. This chain's CDR3 is CASGPRGHTNEKLFF. CDR3 nucleotide sequence: TGTGCCAGCGGTCCCAGGGGGCATACTAATGAAAAACTGTTTTTT.

The chain recombines TRBV7-3 with TRBJ2-1; TRBD1 is a possible D gene (6 bases). Germline-derived CDR1 and CDR2 are SGHTA and FQGTGA. This CDR3 is 13 amino acids long. V dropped 5 bases and J dropped 6 bases, with 11 bases sitting between them. As DNA, the CDR3 is TGTGCCAGCAGCCCGGGACAACCCAATGAGCAGTTCTTC. Translating gives CASSPGQPNEQFF.

This clone showed up just once. The V call is TRBV19, the J call TRBJ2-2, with 11 bases aligning to TRBD1. The CDR3 consists of 16 residues. Germline CDR1 and CDR2: LNHDA and SQIVND (reference sequence). The V segment lost 4 bases and the J segment 7 bases; nucleotides outside the gene matches: 8. The CDR3 here is CASSRGQGASGGELFF. The CDR3 region has the DNA TGTGCCAGTAGTAGAGGACAGGGGGCGTCAGGCGGGGAGCTGTTTTTT.

The chain is built from TRBV5-6 and TRBJ1-6; 8 bases are a match to TRBD1. There are 15 residues in the CDR3. V gave up 1 base and J gave up 10 bases; unmatched junction bases: 7. CDR1 and CDR2 from the germline V gene are SGHDT and YYEEEE. This chain's CDR3 is CASSLYGQGESPLHF. CDR3 sequence (DNA): TGTGCCAGCAGCTTGTATGGACAGGGTGAATCACCCCTCCACTTT.

The V and J genes are TRBV3-1 (or the pseudogene TRBV3-2) and TRBJ2-5; D is perhaps TRBD2 (7 bases). There are 14 residues in the CDR3. V shed 1 base and J shed 5 bases, with 11 bases lying between them. Per germline, CDR1 LGHDT and CDR2 YNNKEL (reference sequence). The CDR3 spells CASSQGGGVETQYF. In DNA, the CDR3 is TGTGCCAGCAGCCAAGGGGGGGGCGTTGAGACCCAGTACTTC.

The V gene is TRBV9, the J gene TRBJ2-7, with 8 positions matching TRBD1. The CDR3 sequence is 15 residues long. Trimming took 3 bases from V and 0 from J; bases not matched to a gene: 5. The germline CDR1 and CDR2 sequences are SGDLS and YYNGEE. CDR3 DNA sequence: TGTGCCAGCAGCGCGGGACAGGATGACTCCTACGAGCAGTACTTC. It codes for CASSAGQDDSYEQYF.

The V and J genes are TRBV10-1 and TRBJ2-2; tentatively, D is TRBD1 (6 bases). The CDR3 runs 14 residues. V was shortened by 5 bases and J by 1 base, with 8 bases between the two germline ends. CDR1 is WNHNN and CDR2 is SYGVQD in the germline V gene (reference sequence). DNA of the CDR3: TGCGCCAGCAGTCGGGACAAGAACACCGGGGAGCTGTTTTTT. This encodes CASSRDKNTGELFF.

The V call is TRBV9, the J call TRBJ1-6; D unresolved. CDR1 and CDR2 (germline): SGDLS, YYNGEE. The CDR3 sequence is 15 residues long. Deletions cut 0 bases from V and 9 bases from J, with 13 bases between. In nucleotides, the CDR3 is TGTGCCAGCAGCGTAGGGGCCGGGGTAGGTTCACCCCTCCACTTT. As protein: CASSVGAGVGSPLHF. Full variable domain (missing parts from reference TRBV9 and TRBJ1-6): DSGVTQTPKHLITATGQRVTLRCSPRSGDLSVYWYQQSLDQGLQFLIQYYNGEERAKGNILERFSAQQFPDLHSELNLSSLELGDSALYFCASSVGAGVGSPLHFGNGTRLTVT.

This CDR3 is CSVGPGTSGGADTQYF. Written as DNA, the CDR3 is TGCAGCGTTGGACCCGGGACTAGCGGGGGTGCAGATACGCAGTATTTT. The genes are TRBV29-1 and TRBJ2-3; TRBD2 matches 14 bases. This CDR3 has 16 residues. The germline V gene encodes CDR1 SQVTM and CDR2 ANQGSEA. V trimming: 4 bases; J trimming: 4 bases; junction bases outside the gene matches: 7.

The chain's CDR3 is CASGDRANYGYTF. In DNA form, the CDR3 reads TGTGCCAGCGGGGACAGGGCTAACTATGGCTACACCTTC. The chain joins TRBV5-4 to TRBJ1-2; TRBD1 agrees at 9 bases. The CDR3 spans 13 residues. Trimming cost V 7 bases and J 0 bases; bases outside gene matches: 1. The germline V gene has CDR1 SGHNT and CDR2 YYREEE (reference sequence). The entire variable domain, with the rest obtained from reference TRBV5-4 and TRBJ1-2, is as follows: ETGVTQSPTHLIKTRGQQVTLRCSSQSGHNTVSWYQQALGQGPQFIFQYYREEENGRGNFPPRFSGLQFPNYSSELNVNALELDDSALYLCASGDRANYGYTFGSGTRLTVV.

The gene calls are TRBV5-1 and TRBJ1-4; 7 bases fit TRBD1. The CDR3 totals 14 residues. J was trimmed by 7 bases and V by 2 bases; bases with no gene match: 5. Germline CDR1 is SGHRS and CDR2 is YFSETQ. CDR3 DNA sequence: TGCGCCAGCAGCTTACAGGGGACGGGTGAAAAACTGTTTTTT. Its protein is CASSLQGTGEKLFF.

The chain has TRBV10-2 and TRBJ2-3, with 7 nucleotides matching TRBD2. CDR1 and CDR2 from the germline V gene are WSHSY and SAAADI. This CDR3 has 17 residues. V gave up 4 bases and J gave up 2 bases; unmatched junction bases: 12. In DNA, the CDR3 is TGCGCCAGCAGTGGATTAGGGCGAGCGGGGTCCACAGATACGCAGTATTTT. Translated, it gives CASSGLGRAGSTDTQYF.

J is TRBJ2-3 and V is TRBV5-1, with a tentative D call TRBD2 (6 bases). The CDR3 length is 12 residues. Germline values: CDR1 SGHRS, CDR2 YFSETQ. Trimming took 7 bases from V and 6 from J, leaving 12 bases between them. The CDR3 loop is CASALRGDTQYF. Here the CDR3 DNA reads TGCGCCAGCGCTTTACGGGGGGATACGCAGTATTTT. The variable domain in full, with the rest retrieved from reference TRBV5-1 and TRBJ2-3, is KAGVTQTPRYLIKTRGQQVTLSCSPISGHRSVSWYQQTPGQGLQFLFEYFSETQRNKGNFPGRFSGRQFSNSRSEMNVSTLELGDSALYLCASALRGDTQYFGPGTRLTVL.

This chain joins TRBV6-5 and TRBJ1-4, with unresolved D. V lost 7 bases and J lost 3, with 12 bases in between. CDR1 is MNHEY and CDR2 is SVGAGI in the germline V gene. The CDR3 loop spans 14 amino acids. CDR3 nucleotide sequence: TGTGCCAGCACCCCGGGAGGGCCTAATGAAAAACTGTTTTTT. Translation gives CASTPGGPNEKLFF.

The chain employs TRBV7-7 and TRBJ2-5; no definite D call. Trimming pared 5 bases from V and 4 bases from J, leaving 20 bases between. Per germline, CDR1 SSHAT and CDR2 FNYEAQ (reference sequence). This CDR3 contains 16 residues. Here the CDR3 reads CASSPNSVGYGETQYF. In DNA form, the CDR3 reads TGTGCCAGCAGCCCTAACTCGGTCGGGTATGGAGAGACCCAGTACTTC. The whole variable domain, remainder taken from reference TRBV7-7 and TRBJ2-5, is GAGVSQSPRYKVTKRGQDVTLRCDPISSHATLYWYQQALGQGPEFLTYFNYEAQPDKSGLPSDRFSAERPEGSISTLTIQRTEQRDSAMYRCASSPNSVGYGETQYFGPGTRLLVL.

This clone appeared once. The chain employs TRBV18 and TRBJ2-5; maybe TRBD1 (6 bases). The ends were cut back, 2 bases at V and 1 base at J, with 17 bases in the middle. This CDR3 contains 17 residues. Germline V gene data show CDR1 as KGHSH and CDR2 as LQKENI. CDR3 region: CASSPGTRTLFQETQYF. DNA of the CDR3: TGTGCCAGCTCACCAGGGACACGTACCCTTTTCCAAGAGACCCAGTACTTC.

The chain employs TRBV27 and TRBJ2-7, with 12 bases lining up with TRBD1. The germline CDR1 and CDR2 sequences are MNHEY and SMNVEV (reference sequence). CDR3 length: 15 residues. With V trimmed by 5 bases and J by 5 bases, 7 bases remained unmatched. CDR3 nucleotides: TGTGCCAGCAGTAACCGGGACAGGGGGCACAACGAGCAGTACTTC. Its protein is CASSNRDRGHNEQYF.

The chain links TRBV2 to TRBJ2-5, with 7 bases fitting TRBD1. CDR3 length: 14 amino acids. J gave up 2 bases and V 6 bases, and 6 bases lay outside the gene matches. Germline CDR1 and CDR2: SNHLY and FYNNEI. The CDR3 protein is CASSPDRTQETQYF. As DNA, the CDR3 is TGTGCCAGCAGCCCGGACAGGACTCAAGAGACCCAGTACTTC.

This clone was seen only once. The chain is built from TRBV6-1 and TRBJ1-1; no definite D call. The CDR3 consists of 16 residues. Trimming left V 2 bases short and J 1 base short, with 14 bases between. Germline CDR1 and CDR2: MNHNS and SASEGT. CDR3 in DNA: TGTGCCAGCAGTGAAAGGTTAGGCAGACAGAACACTGAAGCTTTCTTT. Its protein product is CASSERLGRQNTEAFF.

V and J are TRBV4-2 and TRBJ2-7; D remains ambiguous. V was clipped by 1 base and J by 6 bases, with 13 bases between them. Germline CDR1 LGHNA, CDR2 YNFKEQ. This CDR3 region has 14 residues. The CDR3 spells CASSQVERSREQYF. As DNA, the CDR3 is TGTGCCAGCAGCCAAGTTGAGAGAAGCCGCGAGCAGTACTTC.